This T cell receptor beta chain stems from a study of shared clonotypes between healthy human individuals. The donor cohort consisted entirely of Caucasian adults residing in Nashville, Tennessee. V gave up 5 bases and J gave up 1 base, with 12 bases separating them. This CDR3 region has 14 residues. Germline lookup yields CDR1 SGHRS and CDR2 YFSETQ. TCRdb keeps only in-frame clones here, not all; method: immunoSEQ multiplex PCR. Of more than 1.2 million clones in the sample, just under 99% were seen once. The TCR sequence derives from a man between 25 and 39 years old in good health. The sequenced sample was naive CD4+ T cells sorted from blood. Subset denoted: CD45RA+ positively selected. The chain links TRBV5-1 to TRBJ1-1; no clear D gene. CDR3 sequence (DNA): TGCGCCAGCAGTGCTGGACGGGCGAACACTGAAGCTTTCTTT. Its translation is CASSAGRANTEAFF.